This T cell receptor beta chain was found in a study of blood T cell repertoires in COVID-19. Study at large: Samples of COVID-19 (acute and convalescent) were obtained from the United States, Italy and Spain. PBMCs, B-cell-depleted T cells, or T cells provided the cDNA or gDNA that made up the material.

Authors' data handling: The authors estimated nucleated cell counts from reference gene primer amplification. The repertoire was sequenced with immunoSEQ multiplex PCR; TCRdb's copy has only in-frame clones and lacks some. V, J and clone size are taken as reported in that table, and D and trimming were inferred from the DNA itself. The sample yields tens of thousands of clones, about 90% seen once. Trimming removed 4 bases from V and 12 bases from J; junction bases left unmatched: 2. CDR3 size: 11 residues. From germline, CDR1 is LGHNT and CDR2 FRNRAP. The specimen sequenced was peripheral blood. The chain combines TRBV12-5 with TRBJ2-1; the match to TRBD2 covers 8 bases. The TCR comes from a man between 60 and 75 years old with active or convalescent COVID-19. The CDR3 protein is CASGSGLAQFF. DNA of the CDR3: TGTGCTAGTGGTTCCGGACTAGCGCAGTTCTTC.